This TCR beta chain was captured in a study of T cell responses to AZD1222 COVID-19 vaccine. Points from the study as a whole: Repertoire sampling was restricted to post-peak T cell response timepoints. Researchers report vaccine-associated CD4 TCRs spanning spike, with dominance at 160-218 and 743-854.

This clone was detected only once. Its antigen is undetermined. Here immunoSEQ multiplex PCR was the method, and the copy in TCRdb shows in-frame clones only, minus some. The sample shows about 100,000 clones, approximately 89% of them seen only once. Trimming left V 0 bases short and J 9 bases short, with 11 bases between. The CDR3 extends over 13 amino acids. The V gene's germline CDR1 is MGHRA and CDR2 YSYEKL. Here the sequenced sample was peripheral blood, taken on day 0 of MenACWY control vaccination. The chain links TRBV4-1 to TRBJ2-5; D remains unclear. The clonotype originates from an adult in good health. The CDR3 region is CASSQEIVGPQYF. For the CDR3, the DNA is TGCGCCAGCAGCCAAGAAATTGTCGGCCCCCAGTACTTC.